This entry lists 31 T cell receptor beta chains sequenced from one sample in a study of blood T cell repertoires in COVID-19. TCRdb's table, derived via immunoSEQ multiplex PCR, lists solely in-frame clones and lacks some. The sample includes roughly 25,000 clones, around 72% of them seen just once. Sequencing was performed on peripheral blood. The receptor set was obtained from a woman older than 75 with acute or convalescent COVID-19.

The chain employs TRBV30 and TRBJ2-7; D gene uncertain. The CDR3 is 12 residues long. V dropped 2 bases and J dropped 3 bases, with 8 bases sitting between them. Germline V gene sequence: CDR1 GTSNPN, CDR2 SVGIG (reference sequence). The CDR3 region is CAWSMADYEQYF. CDR3 DNA sequence: TGTGCCTGGAGTATGGCGGACTACGAGCAGTACTTC.

The rearrangement joins TRBV10-3 to TRBJ2-7; possibly TRBD2 for D (5 bases). Between the trimmed V and J ends, which lost 0 bases and 0 bases, there was a span of 12 bases. CDR1 and CDR2 (germline): ENHRY, SYGVKD. The CDR3 contains 16 residues. Written as DNA, the CDR3 is TGTGCCATCAGTGAGTCGATACCGGGAACCTCCTACGAGCAGTACTTC. Its protein product is CAISESIPGTSYEQYF.

The V gene is TRBV30, the J gene TRBJ1-2; 7 bases fit TRBD1. Germline V gene lookup returns CDR1 GTSNPN and CDR2 SVGIG (reference sequence). The CDR3 covers 12 residues. Germline trimming cut 4 bases from V and 7 bases from J; bases unmatched to any gene: 6. The CDR3 here is CAWTPGGFGYTF. CDR3 coding DNA: TGTGCCTGGACCCCAGGGGGATTTGGCTACACCTTC.

The chain couples TRBV16 to TRBJ2-1; possible D gene TRBD1, 6 bases. CDR1 is KGHSY and CDR2 is FQNENV in the germline V gene. The CDR3 has 14 residues. V lost 3 bases and J 9 bases, leaving 15 bases between the germline ends. CDR3 nucleotides: TGTGCCAGCAGCCAGAACAGGGTTCTCAGTGAGCAGTTCTTC. It specifies CASSQNRVLSEQFF. Looking up the rest from reference TRBV16 and TRBJ2-1 gives the full variable domain: GEEVAQTPKHLVRGEGQKAKLYCAPIKGHSYVFWYQQVLKNEFKFLISFQNENVFDETGMPKERFSAKCLPNSPCSLEIQATKLEDSAVYFCASSQNRVLSEQFFGPGTRLTVL.

On this clone itself: The same CDR3 is also encoded by other DNA sequences in this sample. This sequence joins TRBV18 and TRBJ1-1, with TRBD1 matching over 7 bases. Trimming removed 6 bases from V and 2 bases from J; junction bases left unmatched: 3. CDR1 and CDR2 (germline): KGHSH, LQKENI. The CDR3 runs to 13 residues. DNA of the CDR3: TGTGCCAGCTCCAGACAGGGCAACACTGAAGCTTTCTTT. This codes for CASSRQGNTEAFF.

The CDR3 spells CASSVRDSLAKNIQYF. For the CDR3, the DNA is TGTGCCAGCAGCGTCCGGGACAGTCTAGCCAAAAACATTCAGTACTTC. The J gene is TRBJ2-4, the V gene TRBV5-4; 7 bases agree with TRBD1. Germline trimming cut 4 bases from V and 0 bases from J; bases unmatched to any gene: 7. The CDR3 is 16 amino acids. Germline-derived CDR1 and CDR2 are SGHNT and YYREEE (reference sequence).

V usage is TRBV7-8 and J usage is TRBJ2-7; 9 bases match TRBD1. The CDR3 covers 14 residues. V was pared by 5 bases and J by 5 bases, with 7 bases of the junction left unmatched. Germline CDR1 and CDR2: SGHVS and FQNEAQ. The CDR3 is CASSRGTGTNEQYF. As DNA, the CDR3 is TGTGCCAGCAGCCGGGGGACAGGGACCAACGAGCAGTACTTC. The full variable domain, rest sourced from reference TRBV7-8 and TRBJ2-7, is GAGVSQSPRYKVAKRGQDVALRCDPISGHVSLFWYQQALGQGPEFLTYFQNEAQLDKSGLPSDRFFAERPEGSVSTLKIQRTQQEDSAVYLCASSRGTGTNEQYFGPGTRLTVT.

V gene TRBV5-1 combines with J gene TRBJ2-3; possible D gene TRBD2, 5 bases. Germline V CDR1 and CDR2: SGHRS, YFSETQ. The length of the CDR3 is 16 residues. Trimming took 3 bases from V and 0 from J, leaving 14 bases between them. CDR3 region: CASSSLGRTSTDTQYF. The CDR3 DNA is TGCGCCAGCAGCTCCCTCGGACGGACTAGCACAGATACGCAGTATTTT.

This chain uses TRBV19 with TRBJ1-5, with 9 bases aligning to TRBD1. The CDR3 is 14 amino acids. Losses at the gene ends were 3 bases for V and 7 bases for J; bases not matched to a gene: 4. Germline CDR1 and CDR2: LNHDA and SQIVND (reference sequence). CDR3 amino acids: CASSMGQGAQPQHF. The CDR3 region has the DNA TGTGCCAGTAGTATGGGACAGGGTGCCCAGCCCCAGCATTTT.

The V and J genes are TRBV5-5 and TRBJ1-2; TRBD1 agrees at 9 bases. Germline V CDR1 and CDR2: SGHKS, YYEKEE (reference sequence). The CDR3 contains 17 residues. Trimming removed 4 bases from V and 0 bases from J; junction bases left unmatched: 10. CDR3 sequence: CASSPRPDRGANYGYTF. The DNA of the CDR3 is TGTGCCAGCAGCCCAAGACCGGACAGGGGAGCTAACTATGGCTACACCTTC.

The rearrangement links TRBV5-1 to TRBJ1-1; 7 positions agree with TRBD1. The CDR3 consists of 14 residues. CDR1 SGHRS and CDR2 YFSETQ come from the germline V gene. V was pared by 4 bases and J by 2 bases, with 5 bases of the junction left unmatched. CDR3 residues: CASSVYRGNTEAFF. The DNA for the CDR3 is TGCGCCAGCAGCGTCTACAGGGGCAACACTGAAGCTTTCTTT.

The chain has TRBV2 and TRBJ2-5; TRBD1 matches at 7 bases. V dropped 5 bases and J dropped 2; count of bases not matched to a gene: 2. Germline V gene sequence: CDR1 SNHLY, CDR2 FYNNEI. The CDR3 length is 13 residues. The chain's CDR3 is CASSPGGQETQYF. Here the CDR3 DNA reads TGTGCCAGCAGTCCAGGGGGACAAGAGACCCAGTACTTC.

The chain employs TRBV15 and TRBJ2-5; a possible D gene is TRBD2 (6 bases). The CDR3 loop spans 14 amino acids. Germline values: CDR1 LNHNV, CDR2 YYDKDF (reference sequence). Trimming cost V 6 bases and J 2 bases, with 13 bases left between them. DNA of the CDR3: TGTGCCACCAGGTCCGGGAGTAGTCAAGAGACCCAGTACTTC. It yields the protein CATRSGSSQETQYF.

This rearrangement joins TRBV9 to TRBJ1-5; D gene unclear. With 3 bases removed from V and 4 bases from J, the gap between germline ends came to 8 bases. Per germline, CDR1 SGDLS and CDR2 YYNGEE. The CDR3 is 13 amino acids. The CDR3 DNA follows: TGTGCCAGCAGCGGCGACATGAATCAGCCCCAGCATTTT. Translation: CASSGDMNQPQHF.

The gene calls are TRBV7-9 and TRBJ2-2; 8 nucleotides align to TRBD2. The CDR3 is 16 residues long. Trimming at V came to 1 base and at J to 5 bases, leaving 6 bases not matched to a gene. Germline values: CDR1 SEHNR, CDR2 FQNEAQ (reference sequence). DNA for the CDR3: TGTGCCAGCAGCTTAGGTAGCGGGGCCGGAACCGGGGAGCTGTTTTTT. Translating gives CASSLGSGAGTGELFF.

This sequence joins TRBV19 and TRBJ2-3, with D tentatively TRBD2 (7 bases). Trimming removed 6 bases at V and 7 bases at J, with 23 bases between. This CDR3 is 16 amino acids long. The germline V gene encodes CDR1 LNHDA and CDR2 SQIVND (reference sequence). CDR3 DNA: TGTGCCAGTAGAGACCGAGGGGGGGGCCGGATAAATACGCAGTATTTT. It translates to CASRDRGGGRINTQYF.

This chain uses TRBV6-5 with TRBJ2-3; 11 positions agree with TRBD2. The germline CDR1 and CDR2 sequences are MNHEY and SVGAGI. The CDR3 runs 14 residues. V dropped 8 bases and J dropped 4; count of bases not matched to a gene: 5. The CDR3 spells CASRLAGGADTQYF. The CDR3 nucleotides are TGTGCCAGCCGGCTAGCGGGGGGCGCAGATACGCAGTATTTT.

A few counts support this clone. The V and J genes are TRBV20-1 and TRBJ2-5; no definite D call. The V gene's germline CDR1 is DFQATT and CDR2 SNEGSKA (reference sequence). The CDR3 loop spans 10 amino acids. The V gene lost 5 bases and the J gene lost 4 bases, with 5 bases spanning the gap. The CDR3 sequence: CSAGPETQYF. Written as DNA, the CDR3 is TGCAGTGCTGGCCCAGAGACCCAGTACTTC.

This clone was observed a handful of times. J is TRBJ1-1 and V is TRBV5-1, with a weak D call TRBD1 (6 bases). Germline CDR1 SGHRS, CDR2 YFSETQ. The CDR3 extends over 13 amino acids. The V and J ends lost 0 bases and 9 bases respectively, with 12 bases between them. CDR3 DNA: TGCGCCAGCAGCTTGGCCAAGGACAGTAAAGCTTTCTTT. Translated, it gives CASSLAKDSKAFF.

The chain is built from TRBV7-9 and TRBJ2-5, with 12 nucleotides matching TRBD2. This CDR3 is 14 amino acids long. J was trimmed by 4 bases and V by 5 bases; bases with no gene match: 2. Germline-derived CDR1 and CDR2 are SEHNR and FQNEAQ (reference sequence). DNA of the CDR3: TGTGCCAGCAGCCAGACTAGCGGGGGAGAGACCCAGTACTTC. This sequence encodes CASSQTSGGETQYF.

This clone was seen once. CDR3 loop: CASSMVTSQPQHF. The CDR3 nucleotides read TGTGCCAGTAGTATGGTAACATCTCAGCCCCAGCATTTT. The V gene is TRBV19, the J gene TRBJ1-5; D gene ambiguous. This CDR3 has 13 residues. V lost 3 bases and J lost 6, with 9 bases in between. The germline V gene encodes CDR1 LNHDA and CDR2 SQIVND (reference sequence). The full variable domain, rest sourced from reference TRBV19 and TRBJ1-5, is DGGITQSPKYLFRKEGQNVTLSCEQNLNHDAMYWYRQDPGQGLRLIYYSQIVNDFQKGDIAEGYSVSREKKESFPLTVTSAQKNPTAFYLCASSMVTSQPQHFGDGTRLSIL.

The V gene is TRBV6-2 or TRBV6-3, the J gene TRBJ1-1; no reliable D call. From germline, CDR1 is MNHEY and CDR2 SVGEGT. Trimming shortened V by 2 bases and J by 6 bases, and 13 bases separated the two germline ends. The CDR3 has 14 amino acids. The CDR3 nucleotides are TGTGCCAGCAGTTACCCGGGGAGGTCGTCTGAAGCTTTCTTT. Translation gives CASSYPGRSSEAFF.

The chain joins TRBV5-8 to TRBJ1-5, with 8 bases identical to TRBD1. This CDR3 region has 14 residues. Trimming took 3 bases from V and 5 from J; bases not matched to a gene: 4. In germline, CDR1 is SGHTS, CDR2 YDEGEE. The DNA for the CDR3 is TGTGCCAGCAGCTACGACAGGGGTGATCAGCCCCAGCATTTT. Its translation is CASSYDRGDQPQHF. Looking up the rest from reference TRBV5-8 and TRBJ1-5 gives the full variable domain: EAGVTQSPTHLIKTRGQQATLRCSPISGHTSVYWYQQALGLGLQFLLWYDEGEERNRGNFPPRFSGRQFPNYSSELNVNALELEDSALYLCASSYDRGDQPQHFGDGTRLSIL.

V and J are TRBV4-3 and TRBJ1-1; no reliable D call. The CDR3 totals 16 residues. The V gene lost 4 bases and the J gene lost 4 bases, with 19 bases spanning the gap. Germline assignment: CDR1 LGHNA and CDR2 YSLEER. This chain's CDR3 is CASSRRLGGSGTEAFF. The CDR3 DNA reads TGCGCCAGCAGCCGAAGATTAGGAGGGAGTGGCACTGAAGCTTTCTTT.

V is TRBV19 and J is TRBJ2-7; D ambiguous. CDR1 and CDR2 from the germline V gene are LNHDA and SQIVND (reference sequence). CDR3 length equals 13 residues. The V end lost 4 bases, the J end lost 3 bases, and 10 bases lay between the germline ends. The CDR3 region has the DNA TGTGCCAGTAGTACGGGTCTAAACTACGAGCAGTACTTC. Its protein is CASSTGLNYEQYF.

This clone has a handful of counts. The CDR3 loop reads CASSQEGGQNYGYTF. CDR3 DNA: TGCGCCAGCAGCCAAGAAGGTGGACAAAACTATGGCTACACCTTC. The chain recombines TRBV4-3 with TRBJ1-2, with D possibly being TRBD1 (5 bases). V was trimmed by 0 bases and J by 2 bases, leaving 10 bases between them. Germline V gene sequence: CDR1 LGHNA, CDR2 YSLEER. The CDR3 covers 15 residues.

This clone was seen once. The chain uses TRBV5-4 and TRBJ1-1, with 10 bases aligning to TRBD1. With V trimmed by 1 base and J by 6 bases, 9 bases remained unmatched. CDR3 length: 16 amino acids. Germline loops: CDR1 SGHNT, CDR2 YYREEE (reference sequence). CDR3 in DNA: TGTGCCAGCAGCTTGCTGACAGGGGGCGCTTACGCTGAAGCTTTCTTT. Its translation is CASSLLTGGAYAEAFF.

In its sample, this clone was seen once. The V and J genes are TRBV5-1 and TRBJ2-2; maybe TRBD1 (6 bases). V was shortened by 4 bases and J by 4 bases, with 8 bases between the two germline ends. Germline values: CDR1 SGHRS, CDR2 YFSETQ. The CDR3 loop spans 13 amino acids. The DNA for the CDR3 is TGCGCCAGCAGCCTGGACAGCACCGGGGAGCTGTTTTTT. Its translation: CASSLDSTGELFF. The full variable domain, in which reference TRBV5-1 and TRBJ2-2 provide the parts outside the CDR3, is KAGVTQTPRYLIKTRGQQVTLSCSPISGHRSVSWYQQTPGQGLQFLFEYFSETQRNKGNFPGRFSGRQFSNSRSEMNVSTLELGDSALYLCASSLDSTGELFFGEGSRLTVL.

Points on this clone: This sequence may be a read error, since a much larger clone differs from it by one base. The genes are TRBV7-2 and TRBJ2-7; 8 positions match TRBD1. Unmatched junction bases numbered 0, after V lost 1 base and J lost 1 base. CDR1 and CDR2 from the germline V gene are SGHTA and FQGNSA. The length of the CDR3 is 14 residues. CDR3 coding DNA: TGTGCCAGCAGCTTAGGGACAGGGTCCTACGAGCAGTACTTC. This codes for CASSLGTGSYEQYF.

The CDR3 region is CASSSPGLARTYEQYF. The CDR3 nucleotides are TGTGCCAGCAGTTCCCCGGGACTAGCGAGAACTTACGAGCAGTACTTC. V gene TRBV6-2 or TRBV6-3 combines with J gene TRBJ2-7, with 10 bases aligning to TRBD2. V gave up 4 bases and J gave up 4 bases; unmatched junction bases: 10. Germline assignment: CDR1 MNHEY and CDR2 SVGEGT. This CDR3 comprises 16 residues.

This clone was counted a single time. Here the CDR3 reads CATSGGYAGTEAFF. CDR3 nucleotide sequence: TGTGCCACATCGGGGGGTTATGCGGGTACTGAAGCTTTCTTT. The chain combines TRBV2 with TRBJ1-1; possible D gene TRBD1, 5 bases. The CDR3 contains 14 residues. The germline V gene encodes CDR1 SNHLY and CDR2 FYNNEI. V was pared by 10 bases and J by 5 bases, with 20 bases between.